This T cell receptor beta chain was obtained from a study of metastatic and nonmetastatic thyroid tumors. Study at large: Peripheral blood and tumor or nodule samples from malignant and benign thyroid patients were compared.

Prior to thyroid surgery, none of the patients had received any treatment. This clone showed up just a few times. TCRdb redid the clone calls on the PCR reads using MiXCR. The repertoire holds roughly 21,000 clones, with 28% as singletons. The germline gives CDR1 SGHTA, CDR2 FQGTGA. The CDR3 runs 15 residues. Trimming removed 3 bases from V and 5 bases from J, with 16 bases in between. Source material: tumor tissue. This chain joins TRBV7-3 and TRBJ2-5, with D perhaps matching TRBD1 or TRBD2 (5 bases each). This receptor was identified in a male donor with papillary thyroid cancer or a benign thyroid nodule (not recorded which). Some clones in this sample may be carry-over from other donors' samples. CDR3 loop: CASSFAPGLEETQYF. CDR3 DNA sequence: TGTGCCAGCAGCTTTGCCCCGGGGCTTGAGGAGACCCAGTACTTC.